The next 27 T cell receptor beta chains were all read from a single sample in a study of neoadjuvant anti-PD-1 for oral cavity cancer. Here immunoSEQ multiplex PCR was the method, and the copy in TCRdb shows in-frame clones only, minus some. The data contain about 14,000 clones, nearly 70% of them seen just once; the ten biggest clones take up approximately 2.9%. Time point given: after neoadjuvant nivolumab, at surgical resection. This sample comprised PBMCs, obtained after nivolumab (anti-PD-1) treatment. These receptors were taken from a person aged 40 to 85 with oral cavity squamous cell carcinoma.

CDR3 residues: CASSYGTGNEQYF. The CDR3 DNA reads as TGTGCCAGCAGTTACGGGACAGGGAACGAGCAGTACTTC. The chain carries TRBV6-6 and TRBJ2-7; 9 bases agree with TRBD1. Trimming cost V 2 bases and J 5 bases; bases outside gene matches: 1. CDR1 is MNHNY, CDR2 SVGAGI, per germline (reference sequence). The CDR3 totals 13 residues.

This clone was seen a single time. The rearrangement joins TRBV29-1 to TRBJ2-2; no clear D. Germline V gene sequence: CDR1 SQVTM, CDR2 ANQGSEA. Trimming removed 2 bases at V and 7 bases at J, with 5 bases between. The CDR3 is 11 residues long. Here the CDR3 reads CSVETGGELFF. The CDR3 nucleotides read TGCAGCGTTGAAACCGGCGGGGAGCTGTTTTTT.

V gene TRBV7-9 combines with J gene TRBJ2-7; a weak D match, TRBD1 (6 bases). CDR3 length equals 15 residues. Germline-derived CDR1 and CDR2 are SEHNR and FQNEAQ (reference sequence). Trimming pared 1 base from V and 2 bases from J, leaving 12 bases between. Written as DNA, the CDR3 is TGTGCCAGCAGCTTAGGTCTACAGGGTCCCTACGAGCAGTACTTC. Protein sequence: CASSLGLQGPYEQYF. Full variable domain (remainder filled in from reference TRBV7-9 and TRBJ2-7): DTGVSQNPRHKITKRGQNVTFRCDPISEHNRLYWYRQTLGQGPEFLTYFQNEAQLEKSRLLSDRFSAERPKGSFSTLEIQRTEQGDSAMYLCASSLGLQGPYEQYFGPGTRLTVT.

This chain uses TRBV6-1 with TRBJ2-1; 11 nucleotides align to TRBD1. The CDR3 has 15 residues. J lost 3 bases, V lost 3 bases, and 1 base had no gene match. Per germline, CDR1 MNHNS and CDR2 SASEGT. CDR3 bases: TGTGCCAGCAGTGAGGGGACAGGGGGCTACAATGAGCAGTTCTTC. It yields the protein CASSEGTGGYNEQFF.

The rearrangement joins TRBV27 to TRBJ1-2; a possible D gene is TRBD1 (5 bases). Germline V gene lookup returns CDR1 MNHEY and CDR2 SMNVEV (reference sequence). This CDR3 region has 13 residues. V lost 5 bases and J 7 bases, leaving 14 bases between the germline ends. The CDR3 here is CASSPQGSRGYTF. The DNA for the CDR3 is TGTGCCAGCAGTCCTCAGGGCTCTCGTGGCTACACCTTC.

This chain joins TRBV5-1 and TRBJ1-1, with D uncertain. V was trimmed by 4 bases and J by 4 bases, leaving 8 bases between them. This CDR3 has 12 amino acids. Looked up from germline, CDR1 is SGHRS and CDR2 is YFSETQ. The CDR3 is CASSLSGTEAFF. The CDR3 DNA follows: TGCGCCAGCAGCCTGTCAGGCACTGAAGCTTTCTTT.

This chain connects TRBV2 to TRBJ1-3; no clear D. V was shortened by 4 bases and J by 0 bases, with 13 bases between the two germline ends. The CDR3 covers 16 residues. In germline, CDR1 is SNHLY, CDR2 FYNNEI. CDR3 bases: TGTGCCAGCAGTGCTGCCACACCTAACTCTGGAAACACCATATATTTT. Its protein product is CASSAATPNSGNTIYF.

V and J are TRBV19 and TRBJ1-5; D perhaps matches TRBD1 (6 bases). V lost 4 bases and J 9 bases, leaving 7 bases between the germline ends. The CDR3 sequence is 11 residues long. The germline gives CDR1 LNHDA, CDR2 SQIVND (reference sequence). CDR3 nucleotide sequence: TGTGCCAGTAGTAGAGGGGGGCCCCAGCATTTT. It encodes CASSRGGPQHF. The complete variable domain, with remaining parts taken from reference TRBV19 and TRBJ1-5, reads DGGITQSPKYLFRKEGQNVTLSCEQNLNHDAMYWYRQDPGQGLRLIYYSQIVNDFQKGDIAEGYSVSREKKESFPLTVTSAQKNPTAFYLCASSRGGPQHFGDGTRLSIL.

This clone was found once. The rearrangement links TRBV5-3 to TRBJ2-7, with D possibly matching TRBD1 (5 bases). TRBV5-3 is classed as an ORF, of uncertain function. The CDR3 extends over 16 amino acids. The V gene lost 4 bases and the J gene lost 0 bases, with 17 bases spanning the gap. CDR3 DNA: TGTGCCAGAAGCCCTCGCAAAGGGGTCCCCTCCTACGAGCAGTACTTC. Encoded protein: CARSPRKGVPSYEQYF.

In its sample, this clone was seen a few times. The chain combines TRBV5-6 with TRBJ1-2; TRBD1 matches at 8 bases. The CDR3 loop spans 14 amino acids. The V gene end was trimmed by 3 bases and the J gene end by 5 bases; junction bases not matched to a gene: 6. Germline CDR1 and CDR2: SGHDT and YYEEEE. The CDR3 protein is CASSSVQGGYGYTF. CDR3 DNA: TGTGCCAGCAGCTCCGTACAGGGGGGATATGGCTACACCTTC.

The DNA for the CDR3 is TGTGCCAGCAGTTTAAGGGGCAGCTCACAAGCTTTCTTT. As protein: CASSLRGSSQAFF. J is TRBJ1-1 and V is TRBV28, with D maybe TRBD1 (5 bases). From germline, CDR1 is MDHEN and CDR2 SYDVKM. CDR3 length: 13 residues. V was clipped by 2 bases and J by 9 bases, with 13 bases between them.

CDR3 coding DNA: TGTGCCACCAAGCTCGGGACGAACCAAGAGACCCAGTACTTC. Protein: CATKLGTNQETQYF. The chain is built from TRBV6-1 and TRBJ2-5, with D possibly being TRBD1 or TRBD2 (5 bases each). The ends were cut back, 10 bases at V and 0 bases at J, with 15 bases in the middle. CDR1 and CDR2 from the germline V gene are MNHNS and SASEGT. CDR3 length: 14 amino acids.

The V gene is TRBV29-1, the J gene TRBJ1-3, with D unclear. With 7 bases removed from V and 4 bases from J, the gap between germline ends came to 11 bases. Germline assignment: CDR1 SQVTM and CDR2 ANQGSEA. The length of the CDR3 is 12 residues. CDR3 sequence (DNA): TGCAGCGCGTCAACCCAAGGAAACACCATATATTTT. Its protein is CSASTQGNTIYF.

This rearrangement joins TRBV27 to TRBJ2-2; D not certain. Germline V CDR1 and CDR2: MNHEY, SMNVEV (reference sequence). Trimming stripped 0 bases from V and 5 bases from J, with 10 bases between. The CDR3 has 15 amino acids. The CDR3 coding sequence is TGTGCCAGCAGTTTATCGATAAGTGATACCGGGGAGCTGTTTTTT. It encodes CASSLSISDTGELFF.

The count of this clone is one. CDR3 nucleotides: TGTGCCAGCAGCCCTACCTTTAACACCGGGGAGCTGTTTTTT. Its protein product is CASSPTFNTGELFF. The chain recombines TRBV7-9 with TRBJ2-2, with D hard to call. The germline V and J ends were trimmed by 5 bases and 2 bases, with 9 bases remaining between them. CDR3 length: 14 residues. CDR1 and CDR2 (germline): SEHNR, FQNEAQ (reference sequence).

This clone has just a few counts. The J gene is TRBJ2-7, the V gene TRBV5-1; tentatively, D is TRBD1 (6 bases). Germline V lookup: CDR1 SGHRS, CDR2 YFSETQ. The CDR3 contains 12 residues. Between the trimmed V and J ends, which lost 6 bases and 6 bases, there was a span of 13 bases. CDR3 DNA: TGCGCCAGCACCGTAGTCAGGGGCGAGCAGTACTTC. It specifies CASTVVRGEQYF.

The rearrangement links TRBV5-1 to TRBJ2-7; D is perhaps TRBD1 (5 bases). The V gene's germline CDR1 is SGHRS and CDR2 YFSETQ. Between the trimmed V and J ends, which lost 6 bases and 2 bases, there was a span of 15 bases. The CDR3 contains 14 residues. This CDR3 reads CASTFLDMTYEQYF. DNA of the CDR3: TGCGCCAGCACCTTCCTGGACATGACCTACGAGCAGTACTTC.

The chain couples TRBV11-2 to TRBJ1-1, with TRBD1 matching over 7 bases. CDR3 length: 12 residues. Unmatched junction bases numbered 6, after V lost 5 bases and J lost 9 bases. The V gene's germline CDR1 is SGHAT and CDR2 FQNNGV. The CDR3 loop is CASSTGVTKAFF. The CDR3 region has the DNA TGTGCCAGCAGCACAGGGGTAACTAAAGCTTTCTTT.

The CDR3 DNA reads as TGTGCCAGCGCAAATCGGGCCCCCGGGAACACTGAAGCTTTCTTT. The encoded protein is CASANRAPGNTEAFF. This sequence joins TRBV11-2 and TRBJ1-1; no clear D. CDR1 and CDR2 from the germline V gene are SGHAT and FQNNGV. This CDR3 comprises 15 residues. V lost 8 bases to trimming and J lost 1 base, with 17 bases between them. The whole variable domain, filled in from reference TRBV11-2 and TRBJ1-1, reads EAGVAQSPRYKIIEKRQSVAFWCNPISGHATLYWYQQILGQGPKLLIQFQNNGVVDDSQLPKDRFSAERLKGVDSTLKIQPAKLEDSAVYLCASANRAPGNTEAFFGQGTRLTVV.

The V and J genes are TRBV9 and TRBJ1-2; no firm D call. The ends were cut back, 0 bases at V and 7 bases at J, with 16 bases in the middle. Germline V lookup: CDR1 SGDLS, CDR2 YYNGEE. CDR3 size: 15 residues. The CDR3 region has the DNA TGTGCCAGCAGCGTAGGATCGTCGCCGGGCAGTGGCTACACCTTC. Translated, it gives CASSVGSSPGSGYTF.

The chain links TRBV5-6 to TRBJ2-5; TRBD2 aligns across 8 bases. Germline V gene lookup returns CDR1 SGHDT and CDR2 YYEEEE. J gave up 0 bases and V 0 bases, and 7 bases lay outside the gene matches. This CDR3 comprises 17 residues. CDR3 nucleotide sequence: TGTGCCAGCAGCTTGGTAGGGCGGGAGGTCCACCAAGAGACCCAGTACTTC. As protein: CASSLVGREVHQETQYF. The entire variable domain, with the rest obtained from reference TRBV5-6 and TRBJ2-5, is as follows: DAGVTQSPTHLIKTRGQQVTLRCSPKSGHDTVSWYQQALGQGPQFIFQYYEEEERQRGNFPDRFSGHQFPNYSSELNVNALLLGDSALYLCASSLVGREVHQETQYFGPGTRLLVL.

The chain has TRBV6-5 and TRBJ1-4, with TRBD1 as a possible D gene (5 bases). This CDR3 region has 15 residues. The V and J ends lost 2 bases and 8 bases respectively, with 15 bases between them. Germline-derived CDR1 and CDR2 are MNHEY and SVGAGI. The CDR3 sequence is CASSYRGREGEKLFF. The CDR3 DNA is TGTGCCAGCAGTTACAGAGGGAGGGAGGGGGAAAAACTGTTTTTT.

The V and J genes are TRBV2 and TRBJ2-3; D is undetermined. The CDR3 has 11 residues. Germline CDR1 is SNHLY and CDR2 is FYNNEI. V was shortened by 6 bases and J by 5 bases, with 6 bases between the two germline ends. The CDR3 spells CASSLLDTQYF. CDR3 sequence (DNA): TGTGCCAGCAGCCTACTAGATACGCAGTATTTT.

The chain combines TRBV5-6 with TRBJ2-1; D is tentatively TRBD1 or TRBD2 (6 bases each). CDR3 size: 17 residues. Trimming pared 1 base from V and 8 bases from J, leaving 22 bases between. CDR1 SGHDT and CDR2 YYEEEE come from the germline V gene. CDR3 DNA sequence: TGTGCCAGCAGCTTGTTCTTTCGCCGGGAGAAGGGGGATGAGCAGTTCTTC. This encodes CASSLFFRREKGDEQFF.

This clone was counted between two and nine times. The rearrangement links TRBV19 to TRBJ1-5; 10 positions agree with TRBD1. The germline CDR1 and CDR2 sequences are LNHDA and SQIVND (reference sequence). V shed 8 bases and J 7 bases; nucleotides not matched to a gene: 5. The CDR3 covers 13 residues. The CDR3 region has the DNA TGTGCCAGTGGGACAGGGGTACAACAGCCCCAGCATTTT. This encodes CASGTGVQQPQHF.

The chain recombines TRBV28 with TRBJ2-5; no clear D. The V gene lost 8 bases and the J gene lost 5 bases, with 9 bases spanning the gap. Germline V lookup: CDR1 MDHEN, CDR2 SYDVKM. The CDR3 totals 11 residues. The DNA of the CDR3 is TGTGCCAGCCAAACTCACGAGACCCAGTACTTC. Its protein product is CASQTHETQYF.

This chain's CDR3 is CASRVGGANTGELFF. DNA of the CDR3: TGTGCCAGCAGGGTTGGCGGAGCGAACACCGGGGAGCTGTTTTTT. The chain uses TRBV7-6 and TRBJ2-2, with D unresolved. Trimming took 6 bases from V and 0 from J, leaving 11 bases between them. The germline V gene has CDR1 SGHVS and CDR2 FNYEAQ. This CDR3 has 15 residues.